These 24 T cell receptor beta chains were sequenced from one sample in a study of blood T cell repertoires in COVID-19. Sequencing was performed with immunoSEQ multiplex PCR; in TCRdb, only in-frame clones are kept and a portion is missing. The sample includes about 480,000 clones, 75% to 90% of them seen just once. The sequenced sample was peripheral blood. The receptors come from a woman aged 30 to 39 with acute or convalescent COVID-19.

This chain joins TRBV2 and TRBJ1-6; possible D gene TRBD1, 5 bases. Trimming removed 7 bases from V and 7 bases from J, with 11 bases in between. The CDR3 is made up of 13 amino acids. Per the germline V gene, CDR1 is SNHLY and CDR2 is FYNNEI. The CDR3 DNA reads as TGTGCCAGCAATCGACAGTTAAATTCACCCCTCCACTTT. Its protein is CASNRQLNSPLHF.

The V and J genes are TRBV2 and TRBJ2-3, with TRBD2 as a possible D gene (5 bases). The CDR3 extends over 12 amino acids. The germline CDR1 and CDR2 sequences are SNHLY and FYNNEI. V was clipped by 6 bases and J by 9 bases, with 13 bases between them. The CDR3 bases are TGTGCCAGCAGGGGAGAGGTAGTAACGCAGTATTTT. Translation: CASRGEVVTQYF.

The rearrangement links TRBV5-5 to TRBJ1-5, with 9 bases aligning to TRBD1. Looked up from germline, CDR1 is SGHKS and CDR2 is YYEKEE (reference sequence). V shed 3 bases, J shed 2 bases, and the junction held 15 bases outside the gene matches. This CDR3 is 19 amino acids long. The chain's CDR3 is CASSSFLQWTGAGNQPQHF. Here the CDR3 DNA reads TGTGCCAGCAGCTCATTTCTCCAGTGGACAGGGGCCGGCAATCAGCCCCAGCATTTT.

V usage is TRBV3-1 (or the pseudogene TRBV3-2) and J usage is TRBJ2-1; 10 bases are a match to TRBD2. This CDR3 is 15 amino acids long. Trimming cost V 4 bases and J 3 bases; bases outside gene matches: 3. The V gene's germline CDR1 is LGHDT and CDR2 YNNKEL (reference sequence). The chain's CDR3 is CASSPTSGVYNEQFF. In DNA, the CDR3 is TGTGCCAGCAGCCCTACTAGCGGGGTCTACAATGAGCAGTTCTTC.

CDR3 in DNA: TGTGCCAGCAGCCAAGATTTCAGCGTTGGTTCACCCCTCCACTTT. Amino acid sequence: CASSQDFSVGSPLHF. The chain employs TRBV4-2 and TRBJ1-6; no clear D gene. V was shortened by 0 bases and J by 9 bases, with 12 bases between the two germline ends. Germline loops: CDR1 LGHNA, CDR2 YNFKEQ. CDR3 length: 15 amino acids.

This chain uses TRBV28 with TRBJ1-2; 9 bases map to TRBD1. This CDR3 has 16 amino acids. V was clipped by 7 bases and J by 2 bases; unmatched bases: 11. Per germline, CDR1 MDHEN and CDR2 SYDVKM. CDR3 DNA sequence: TGTGCCAGCATCAGGGACAGGGAATCCCAAAACTATGGCTACACCTTC. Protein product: CASIRDRESQNYGYTF.

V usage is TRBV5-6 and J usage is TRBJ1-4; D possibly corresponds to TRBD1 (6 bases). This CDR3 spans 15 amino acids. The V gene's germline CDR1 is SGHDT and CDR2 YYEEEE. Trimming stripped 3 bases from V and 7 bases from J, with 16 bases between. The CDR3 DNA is TGTGCCAGCAGCTCGGGGGCCGGCGGGGGTGAAAAACTGTTTTTT. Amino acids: CASSSGAGGGEKLFF.

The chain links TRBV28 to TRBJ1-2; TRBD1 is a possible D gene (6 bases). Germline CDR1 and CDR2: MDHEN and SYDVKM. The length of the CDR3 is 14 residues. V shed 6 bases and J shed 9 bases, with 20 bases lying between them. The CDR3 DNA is TGTGCCAGCAGCCGTCTGTTGGGGGCGGTAAGCTACACCTTC. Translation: CASSRLLGAVSYTF.

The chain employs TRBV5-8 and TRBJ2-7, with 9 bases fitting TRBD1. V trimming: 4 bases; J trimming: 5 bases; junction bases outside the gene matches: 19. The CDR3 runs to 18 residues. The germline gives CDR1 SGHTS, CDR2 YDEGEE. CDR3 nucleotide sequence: TGTGCCAGCAGCATCCGGGACAGGGTCTTTCAGTCTCCTAACGAGCAGTACTTC. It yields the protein CASSIRDRVFQSPNEQYF.

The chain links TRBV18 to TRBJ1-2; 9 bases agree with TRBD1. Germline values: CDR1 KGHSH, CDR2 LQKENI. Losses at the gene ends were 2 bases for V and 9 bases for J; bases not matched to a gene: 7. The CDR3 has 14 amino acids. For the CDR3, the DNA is TGTGCCAGCTCACCAGGGGGACAGGGTACGCGCTACACCTTC. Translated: CASSPGGQGTRYTF.

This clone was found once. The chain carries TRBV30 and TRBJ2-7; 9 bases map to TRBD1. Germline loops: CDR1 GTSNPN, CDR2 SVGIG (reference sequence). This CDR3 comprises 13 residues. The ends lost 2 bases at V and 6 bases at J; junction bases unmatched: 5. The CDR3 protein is CAWSRTGVGEQYF. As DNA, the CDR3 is TGTGCCTGGAGTAGGACAGGGGTGGGCGAGCAGTACTTC. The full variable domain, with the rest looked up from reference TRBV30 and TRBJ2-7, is SQTIHQWPATLVQPVGSPLSLECTVEGTSNPNLYWYRQAAGRGLQLLFYSVGIGQISSEVPQNLSASRPQDRQFILSSKKLLLSDSGFYLCAWSRTGVGEQYFGPGTRLTVT.

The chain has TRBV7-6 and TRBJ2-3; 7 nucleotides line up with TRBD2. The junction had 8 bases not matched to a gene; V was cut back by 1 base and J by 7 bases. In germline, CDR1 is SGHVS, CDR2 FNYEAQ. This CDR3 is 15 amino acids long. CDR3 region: CASSLEGGVVNTQYF. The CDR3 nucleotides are TGTGCCAGCAGCTTAGAGGGAGGGGTCGTGAATACGCAGTATTTT.

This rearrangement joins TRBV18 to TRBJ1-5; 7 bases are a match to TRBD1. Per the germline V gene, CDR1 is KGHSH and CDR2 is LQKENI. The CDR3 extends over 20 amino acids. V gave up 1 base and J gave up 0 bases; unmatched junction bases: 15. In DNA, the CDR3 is TGTGCCAGCTCACCACTTGGACGGGGACAGACAGGAAATAGCAATCAGCCCCAGCATTTT. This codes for CASSPLGRGQTGNSNQPQHF.

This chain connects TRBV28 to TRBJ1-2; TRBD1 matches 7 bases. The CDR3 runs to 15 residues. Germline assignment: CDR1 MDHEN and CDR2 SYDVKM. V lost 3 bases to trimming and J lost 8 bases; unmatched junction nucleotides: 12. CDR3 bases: TGTGCCAGCAGTTTTTTAGGCAGGGGGTTCGTGGGCTACACCTTC. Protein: CASSFLGRGFVGYTF.

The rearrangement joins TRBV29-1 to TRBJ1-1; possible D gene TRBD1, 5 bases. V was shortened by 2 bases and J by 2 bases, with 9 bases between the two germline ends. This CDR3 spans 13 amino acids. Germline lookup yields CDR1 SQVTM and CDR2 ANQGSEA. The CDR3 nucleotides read TGCAGCGTTGAAAGGGGCTTTAACACTGAAGCTTTCTTT. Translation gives CSVERGFNTEAFF.

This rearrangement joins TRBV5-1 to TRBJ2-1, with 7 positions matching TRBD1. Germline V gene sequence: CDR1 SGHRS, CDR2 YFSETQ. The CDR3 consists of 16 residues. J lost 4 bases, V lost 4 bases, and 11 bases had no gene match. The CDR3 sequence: CASSVKTGNDYNEQFF. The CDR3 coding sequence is TGCGCCAGCAGCGTGAAGACAGGGAACGATTACAATGAGCAGTTCTTC.

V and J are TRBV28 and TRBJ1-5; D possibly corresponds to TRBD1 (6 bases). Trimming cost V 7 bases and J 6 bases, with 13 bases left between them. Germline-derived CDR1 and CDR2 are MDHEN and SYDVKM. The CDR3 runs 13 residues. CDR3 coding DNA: TGTGCCAGCAACCGACAGGTTGGTCAGCCCCAGCATTTT. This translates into CASNRQVGQPQHF.

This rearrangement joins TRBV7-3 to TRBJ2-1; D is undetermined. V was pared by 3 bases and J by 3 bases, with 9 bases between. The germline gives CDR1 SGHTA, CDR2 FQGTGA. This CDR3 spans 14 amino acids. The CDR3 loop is CASSFSSDYNEQFF. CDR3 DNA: TGTGCCAGCAGCTTCTCGTCAGACTACAATGAGCAGTTCTTC.

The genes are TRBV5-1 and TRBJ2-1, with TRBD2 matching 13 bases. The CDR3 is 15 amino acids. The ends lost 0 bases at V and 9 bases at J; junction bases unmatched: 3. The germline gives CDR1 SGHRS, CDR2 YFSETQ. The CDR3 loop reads CASSLELAGGREQFF. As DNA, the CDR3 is TGCGCCAGCAGCTTGGAACTAGCGGGGGGGCGTGAGCAGTTCTTC.

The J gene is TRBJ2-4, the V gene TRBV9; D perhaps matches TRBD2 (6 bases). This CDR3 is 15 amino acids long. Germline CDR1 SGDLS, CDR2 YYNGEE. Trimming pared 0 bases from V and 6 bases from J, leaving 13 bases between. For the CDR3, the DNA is TGTGCCAGCAGCGTAGGGCCGGGACTTACAAACATTCAGTACTTC. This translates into CASSVGPGLTNIQYF. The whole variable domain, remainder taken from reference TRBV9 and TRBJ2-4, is DSGVTQTPKHLITATGQRVTLRCSPRSGDLSVYWYQQSLDQGLQFLIQYYNGEERAKGNILERFSAQQFPDLHSELNLSSLELGDSALYFCASSVGPGLTNIQYFGAGTRLSVL.

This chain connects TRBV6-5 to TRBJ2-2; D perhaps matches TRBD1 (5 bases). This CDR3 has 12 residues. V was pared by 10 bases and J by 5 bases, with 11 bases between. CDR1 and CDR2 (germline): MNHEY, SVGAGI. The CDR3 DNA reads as TGTGCCATCAATCAGGGAACCGGGGAGCTGTTTTTT. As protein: CAINQGTGELFF.

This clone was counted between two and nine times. This CDR3 reads CASSLRQTNEKLFF. As DNA, the CDR3 is TGTGCCAGCAGCTTACGTCAGACTAATGAAAAACTGTTTTTT. The rearrangement links TRBV7-9 to TRBJ1-4, with no clear D. CDR1 is SEHNR and CDR2 is FQNEAQ in the germline V gene (reference sequence). Trimming took off 2 bases at V and 2 bases at J, with 6 bases between the two ends. CDR3 length equals 14 residues.

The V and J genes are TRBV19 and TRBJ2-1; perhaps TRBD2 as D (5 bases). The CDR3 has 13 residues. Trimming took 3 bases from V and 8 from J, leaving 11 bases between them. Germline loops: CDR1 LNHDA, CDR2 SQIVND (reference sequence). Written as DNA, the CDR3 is TGTGCCAGTAGTATGGACGGGCGGGATGAGCAGTTCTTC. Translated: CASSMDGRDEQFF. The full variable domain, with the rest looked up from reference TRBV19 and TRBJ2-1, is DGGITQSPKYLFRKEGQNVTLSCEQNLNHDAMYWYRQDPGQGLRLIYYSQIVNDFQKGDIAEGYSVSREKKESFPLTVTSAQKNPTAFYLCASSMDGRDEQFFGPGTRLTVL.

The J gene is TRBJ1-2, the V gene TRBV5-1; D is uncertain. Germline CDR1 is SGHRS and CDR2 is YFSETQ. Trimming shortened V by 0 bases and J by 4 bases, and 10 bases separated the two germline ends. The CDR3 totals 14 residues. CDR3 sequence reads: CASSLVGDGYGYTF. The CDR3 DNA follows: TGCGCCAGCAGCTTGGTCGGGGATGGCTATGGCTACACCTTC.